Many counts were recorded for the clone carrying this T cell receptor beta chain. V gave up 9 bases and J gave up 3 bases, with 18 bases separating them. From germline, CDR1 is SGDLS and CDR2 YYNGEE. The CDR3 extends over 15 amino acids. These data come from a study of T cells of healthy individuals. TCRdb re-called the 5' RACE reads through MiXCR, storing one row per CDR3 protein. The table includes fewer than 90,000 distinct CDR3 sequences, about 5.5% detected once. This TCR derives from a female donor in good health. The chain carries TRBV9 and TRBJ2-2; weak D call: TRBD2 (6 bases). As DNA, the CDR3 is TGTGCCACTCCCGCCTTCCGGGAGCACACCGGGGAGCTGTTTTTT. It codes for CATPAFREHTGELFF.